The sequence of this TCR beta chain was determined in a study of blood T cells in healthy people across ages. Every participating donor contributed approximately 9.5 milliliters of peripheral blood through a draw. The CDR3 is made up of 14 amino acids. Germline CDR1 reads DFQATT; CDR2 reads SNEGSKA (reference sequence). The study, taken as a whole, reports: Both higher diversity and more naive CD4+ cells marked long-lived donors when set against aged donors.

The authors ran a second PCR of 7 to 11 cycles using a sample-barcoded 5' primer and a J-beta primer mix. Each cDNA molecule received a tag from a template-switch adaptor that had 12 random nucleotides. TCRdb re-called the 5' RACE reads with MiXCR, one entry per CDR3 protein. The data contain about 670,000 distinct CDR3 sequences, roughly two fifths of them singletons. In regard to this clonotype: Its antigen is not known. This may stem from a read error, because a much larger clone lies one nucleotide away.

The chain combines TRBV20-1 with TRBJ2-5, with 8 bases that match TRBD1. Sequencing was done on a sample of blood. The TCR originated in a man at least 80 years old in good health. In DNA, the CDR3 is TGCAGTGCTAGCCTGGGACAGGTCCTCCAGACCCGGTACTTC. This gives the protein CSASLGQVLQTRYF.